This T cell receptor beta chain originates from a study of blood T cell repertoires in COVID-19 (dated by TCRdb to 2020 to 2021). Notes on the research overall: Collaborator samples came from the United States, Italy and Spain and covered acute and convalescent phases of COVID-19. The prospective study material was composed of cDNA or gDNA derived from T cells, B-cell-depleted T cells, or PBMCs. The dataset comprised deeply sampled blood TCRbeta repertoires from subjects exposed to, actively infected with, or recovered from COVID-19. The repertoires were released in a freely available public database meant as a resource for research on the immune response to SARS-CoV-2. Samples came from the ongoing ImmuneRACE study (first 160 participants) plus 1,254 subjects from 6 global collaborators. A de-identified subject ID, COVID-19 status, age in years and sex were almost always included in the sample metadata. Where available, HLA class I and class II types were taken from metadata supplied by the sample provider and were not determined by assay-based typing. General conclusions and limits of the study: Clinical and demographic metadata were provided uncurated, with the amount varying by source and participant.

The immunoSEQ Assay, a bias-controlled multiplex PCR, was used to amplify TCRbeta CDR3 regions from genomic DNA. The authors processed their data as follows. The number of nucleated cells in each sample was estimated by amplification of reference gene primers within the assay. To quantify the absolute abundance of each unique TCRbeta CDR3 rearrangement, sequence reads were collapsed and filtered. For each sample, productive Simpson clonality was calculated by taking the square root of Simpson's diversity index across productive rearrangements. TCRdb holds this immuneACCESS table with in-frame rearrangements only. Some clones are missing; in checked studies, unresolved V genes explain under half, and the rest has no known cause. V and J calls and clone size are as listed in that table; D and trimming were resolved from the DNA. The sample has roughly 160,000 clones on record, more than 85% of them singletons. In total, the top ten clones hold less than 1% of the sample.

Worth noting for this clone: It lacks a known antigen. Qualities for individual bases were not recorded, and no much larger clone is one base off.

Each collaborating institution followed its own protocols to collect whole blood in K2EDTA tubes. For TCRbeta analysis, collaborators shipped samples as frozen whole blood, isolated PBMCs, or DNA extracted from either of those sample types. Unmatched junction bases come to 5, with V trimmed by 3 bases and J by 4 bases. Taken from the germline V gene, the CDR1 and CDR2 loops are SGDLS and YYNGEE. Spanning cysteine to phenylalanine, the CDR3 consists of 14 amino acids. Only the CDR3 part of the read is kept: 42 bases, read in frame from the first base. The TCR originated in a man younger than 30 with acute or convalescent COVID-19. Sequences were obtained from peripheral blood. Recombination joined TRBV9 with TRBJ1-2; TRBD1 agrees with 8 junctional bases. The DNA sequence follows: TGTGCCAGCAGCGAATCGGGACAGGTCTATGGCTACACCTTC. It translates as CASSESGQVYGYTF.